Included here is one T cell receptor beta chain sequence, with context. These data are taken from a study of blood T cell repertoires in COVID-19. Study details: Donors in the United States, Italy and Spain gave samples during acute or convalescent COVID-19. In each case, the material was cDNA or gDNA derived from T cells, B-cell-depleted T cells, or PBMCs.

The germline CDR1 and CDR2 sequences are LGHNA and YSLEER. This CDR3 spans 14 amino acids. The ends were cut back, 2 bases at V and 9 bases at J, with 14 bases in the middle. Authors' processing steps: Reference gene primer amplification gave nucleated cell count estimates. Some clones are missing from TCRdb's copy, which holds only in-frame ones; the method was immunoSEQ multiplex PCR. V and J calls and clone size come straight from that table; D and trimming were deduced from the DNA. The sample records over 150,000 clones, about 83% being singletons. Sequenced input: peripheral blood. This TCR derives from a woman aged 80 or over with acute or convalescent COVID-19. The chain is built from TRBV4-3 and TRBJ2-1, with a possible D match to TRBD2 (6 bases). The CDR3 loop reads CASSQSGGAGEQFF. For the CDR3, the DNA is TGCGCCAGCAGCCAATCTGGGGGAGCGGGTGAGCAGTTCTTC.